The 6 T cell receptor beta chains below come from one sample, sequenced in a study of T cells in Graves' hyperthyroidism and ophthalmopathy. TCR beta CDR3 regions were amplified from RNA. The HTBI primer set served for first-round RT-PCR of the TCR CDR3. Via MiXCR, TCRdb re-called the multiplex PCR reads, giving one row per CDR3 protein. In the table there are 20,000 to 30,000 distinct CDR3 sequences, roughly 49% of which are singletons. The sequenced sample was blood. The receptors stem from a woman aged 40 to 50 with Graves' hyperthyroidism that later progressed to Graves' ophthalmopathy.

This clonotype was seen repeatedly, ten times or more. The chain combines TRBV20-1 with TRBJ2-6; 10 bases fit TRBD2. V lost 3 bases to trimming and J lost 0 bases; unmatched junction nucleotides: 5. The CDR3 has 17 amino acids. Looked up from germline, CDR1 is DFQATT and CDR2 is SNEGSKA (reference sequence). The CDR3 nucleotides read TGCAGTGCTAGTTCCGGGACTAGCGCCTCTGGGGCCAACGTCCTGACTTTC. Translated: CSASSGTSASGANVLTF.

This clonotype has at least ten counts. This chain uses TRBV3-1 with TRBJ1-1; D ambiguous. CDR3 length: 13 amino acids. V was pared by 1 base and J by 4 bases, with 7 bases between. In germline, CDR1 is LGHDT, CDR2 YNNKEL (reference sequence). The CDR3 coding sequence is TGTGCCAGCAGCCAAGCCCAGCGCACTGAAGCTTTCTTT. Protein product: CASSQAQRTEAFF.

V is TRBV7-8 and J is TRBJ2-3; D possibly corresponds to TRBD1 (6 bases). V was cut by 0 bases and J by 2 bases, with 18 bases left in between. Germline V gene data show CDR1 as SGHVS and CDR2 as FQNEAQ. The CDR3 extends over 18 amino acids. CDR3 DNA: TGTGCCAGCAGCTTAGCTAAAAAGGACAGCACCTACACAGATACGCAGTATTTT. It translates to CASSLAKKDSTYTDTQYF.

The chain uses TRBV20-1 and TRBJ1-2; 8 bases are shared with TRBD1. There are 15 residues in the CDR3. In germline, CDR1 is DFQATT, CDR2 SNEGSKA (reference sequence). Trimming took 3 bases from V and 6 from J; bases not matched to a gene: 12. This chain's CDR3 is CSARGGDRGADGYTF. CDR3 in DNA: TGCAGTGCTAGGGGGGGAGACAGGGGAGCGGATGGCTACACCTTC.

This chain links TRBV29-1 with TRBJ1-1; a weak D match, TRBD1 (5 bases). This CDR3 is 12 amino acids long. V lost 4 bases to trimming and J lost 7 bases, with 13 bases between them. In germline, CDR1 is SQVTM, CDR2 ANQGSEA. The CDR3 bases are TGCAGCGTTGGGTTTGAGGGGCGTGAAGCTTTCTTT. This sequence encodes CSVGFEGREAFF. The complete variable domain, with remaining parts taken from reference TRBV29-1 and TRBJ1-1, reads SAVISQKPSRDICQRGTSLTIQCQVDSQVTMMFWYRQQPGQSLTLIATANQGSEATYESGFVIDKFPISRPNLTFSTLTVSNMSPEDSSIYLCSVGFEGREAFFGQGTRLTVV.

This clonotype came up a few times. This chain links TRBV7-2 with TRBJ2-7; 8 nucleotides line up with TRBD1. Per germline, CDR1 SGHTA and CDR2 FQGNSA. Trimming at V came to 6 bases and at J to 2 bases, leaving 12 bases not matched to a gene. The CDR3 consists of 16 residues. CDR3 DNA sequence: TGTGCCAGCAGTCTAGGGTTGGGGACAGGCCCCTACGAGCAGTACTTC. This gives the protein CASSLGLGTGPYEQYF.